This TCR beta chain was sequenced during a study of blood T cell repertoires in COVID-19. Study-level background: The United States, Italy and Spain provided the acute and convalescent COVID-19 samples. T cells, B-cell-depleted T cells, or PBMCs supplied cDNA or gDNA.

The length of the CDR3 is 14 residues. V was pared by 4 bases and J by 0 bases, with 9 bases between. CDR1 and CDR2 from the germline V gene are LGHNT and FRNRAP. In the source study's methods: Reference gene primer amplification gave nucleated cell count estimates. Repertoires were generated with immunoSEQ multiplex PCR, while TCRdb's copy carries only in-frame clones and drops some. That table supplies the V and J calls and clone size; D and trimming were determined from the DNA. The sample contains approximately 270,000 clones, around 86% of which appear only once. The chain links TRBV12-5 to TRBJ1-1, with D perhaps TRBD1 (6 bases). The receptor was derived from a man aged 45-65 years with acute or convalescent COVID-19. The sequenced sample consisted of peripheral blood. CDR3 coding DNA: TGTGCTAGTGGTTACAGGGATTTGAACACTGAAGCTTTCTTT. Protein product: CASGYRDLNTEAFF.